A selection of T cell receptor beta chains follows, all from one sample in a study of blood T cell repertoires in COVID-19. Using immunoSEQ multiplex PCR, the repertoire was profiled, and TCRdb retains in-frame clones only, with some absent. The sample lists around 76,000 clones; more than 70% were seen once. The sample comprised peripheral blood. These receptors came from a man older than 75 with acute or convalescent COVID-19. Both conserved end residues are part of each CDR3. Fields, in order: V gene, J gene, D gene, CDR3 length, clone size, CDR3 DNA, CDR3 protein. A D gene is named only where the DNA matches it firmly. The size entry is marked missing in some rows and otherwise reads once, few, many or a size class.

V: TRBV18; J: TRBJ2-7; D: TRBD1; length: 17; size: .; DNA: TGTGCCAGCTCACCAAATCCGGGACAGGGGGCCTCCTACGAGCAGTACTTC; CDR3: CASSPNPGQGASYEQYF
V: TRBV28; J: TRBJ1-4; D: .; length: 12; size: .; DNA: TGTGCCAGCGTACAGGGAGGGGAAAAACTGTTTTTT; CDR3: CASVQGGEKLFF
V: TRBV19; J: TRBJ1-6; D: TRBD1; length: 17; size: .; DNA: TGTGCCAGTAGTCGGGACAGGGTTTGGTCCTATAATTCACCCCTCCACTTT; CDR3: CASSRDRVWSYNSPLHF
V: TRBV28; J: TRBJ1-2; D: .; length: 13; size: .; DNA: TGTGCCAGCAGTTTAACCTCGGGGAGCGGCTACACCTTC; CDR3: CASSLTSGSGYTF
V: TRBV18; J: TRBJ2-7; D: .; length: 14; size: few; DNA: TGTGCCAGCTCACCACCGGAGTCCTTATACGAGCAGTACTTC; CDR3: CASSPPESLYEQYF
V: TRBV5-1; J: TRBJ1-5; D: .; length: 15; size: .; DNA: TGCGCCAGCAGCTTGGGCCATGGGCTCAATCAGCCCCAGCATTTT; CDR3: CASSLGHGLNQPQHF
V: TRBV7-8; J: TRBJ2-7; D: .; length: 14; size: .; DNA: TGTGCCAGCAGCTTAGCGTACGGGACCTACGAGCAGTACTTC; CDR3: CASSLAYGTYEQYF
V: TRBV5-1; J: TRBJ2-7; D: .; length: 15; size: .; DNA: TGCGCCAGCAGTTTATTTACAGTTAGCTCCTACGAGCAGTACTTC; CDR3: CASSLFTVSSYEQYF
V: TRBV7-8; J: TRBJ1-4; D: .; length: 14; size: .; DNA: TGTGCCAGCAGCATGCCCAGGGTAGGGGAAAAACTGTTTTTT; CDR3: CASSMPRVGEKLFF
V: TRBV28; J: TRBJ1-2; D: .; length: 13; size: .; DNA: TGTGCCAGCCTTACAGGCAGGGTGGAAGGCTACACCTTC; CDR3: CASLTGRVEGYTF
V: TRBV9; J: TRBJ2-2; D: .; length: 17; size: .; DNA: TGTGCCAGCAGCGCGTCAGGGGCCGCATCGAACACCGGGGAGCTGTTTTTT; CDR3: CASSASGAASNTGELFF
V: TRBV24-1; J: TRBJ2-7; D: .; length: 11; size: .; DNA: TGTGCCACCAGTGACCTTCGGGGACTCAAATTC; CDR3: CATSDLRGLKF
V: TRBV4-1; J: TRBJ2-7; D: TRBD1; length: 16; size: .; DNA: TGCGCCAGCAGCCAAGGGGTAGGGGACAGGGGTTACGAGCAGTACTTC; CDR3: CASSQGVGDRGYEQYF
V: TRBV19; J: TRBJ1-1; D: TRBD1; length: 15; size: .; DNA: TGTGCCAGTAGTACAGGGACAGTCATGAACACTGAAGCTTTCTTT; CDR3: CASSTGTVMNTEAFF
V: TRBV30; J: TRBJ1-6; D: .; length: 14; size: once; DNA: TGTGCCTGGAGCCATGGGAGTCGACCCTCACCCCTCCACTTT; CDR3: CAWSHGSRPSPLHF
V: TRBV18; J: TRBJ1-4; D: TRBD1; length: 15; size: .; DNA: TGTGCCAGCTCACTACAGGGGCCAACTAATGAAAAACTGTTTTTT; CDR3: CASSLQGPTNEKLFF
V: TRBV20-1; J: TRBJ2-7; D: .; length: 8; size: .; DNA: TGCAGTGCAGGGGGGCAGTACTTC; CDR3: CSAGGQYF
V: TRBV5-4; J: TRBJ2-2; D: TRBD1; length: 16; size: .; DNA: TGTGCCAGCAGCTGGGGACAGGGAGGGAGGACCGGGGAGCTGTTTTTT; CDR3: CASSWGQGGRTGELFF
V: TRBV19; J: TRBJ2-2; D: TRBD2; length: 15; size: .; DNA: TGTGCCAGTAGTCAGAGCGGGGGGGCCGCCGGGGAGCTGTTTTTT; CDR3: CASSQSGGAAGELFF
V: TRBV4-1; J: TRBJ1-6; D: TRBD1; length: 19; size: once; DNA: TGCGCCAGCAGCCAAAGTGCCGGGACAGGGGGCTCCTATAATTCACCCCTCCACTTT; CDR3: CASSQSAGTGGSYNSPLHF
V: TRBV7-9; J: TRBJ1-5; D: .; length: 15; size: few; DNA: TGTGCCAGCAGCTTAAGCAGGGAAGGCAGTCAGCCCCAGCATTTT; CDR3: CASSLSREGSQPQHF
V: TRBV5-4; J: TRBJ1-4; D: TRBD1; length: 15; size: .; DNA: TGTGCCAGCAGCTTGGACAGGGGAGATGGTGAAAAACTGTTTTTT; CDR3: CASSLDRGDGEKLFF
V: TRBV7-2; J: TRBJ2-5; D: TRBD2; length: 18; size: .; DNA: TGTGCCAGCAGCCCCCGACTAGCGGGGGGCGTGGAGACAGAGACCCAGTACTTC; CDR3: CASSPRLAGGVETETQYF
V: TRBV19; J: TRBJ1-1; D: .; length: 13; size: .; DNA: TGTGCCAGCCCCATACAGGGAGGGACTGAAGCTTTCTTT; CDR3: CASPIQGGTEAFF
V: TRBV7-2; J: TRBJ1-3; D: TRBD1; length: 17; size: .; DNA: TGTGCCAGCAGCTTAGAGGGGACAGCTTTTTCTGGAAACACCATATATTTT; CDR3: CASSLEGTAFSGNTIYF
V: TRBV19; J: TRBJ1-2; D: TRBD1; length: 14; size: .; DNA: TGTGCCAGTAGTATCCGGACAGGGAACTATGGCTACACCTTC; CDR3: CASSIRTGNYGYTF
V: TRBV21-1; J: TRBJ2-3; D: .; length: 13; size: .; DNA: TGTGCCAGTTCGGGGGGGAGCACAGATACGCAGTATTTT; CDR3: CASSGGSTDTQYF
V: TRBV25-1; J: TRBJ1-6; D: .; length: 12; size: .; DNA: TGTGCCAGCAGGGCGGGGAATTCACCCCTCCACTTT; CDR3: CASRAGNSPLHF
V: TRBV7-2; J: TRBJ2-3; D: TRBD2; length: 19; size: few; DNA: TGTGCCAGCAGCTCTACCGGGACTAGCGGGGGGTCTAGCACAGATACGCAGTATTTT; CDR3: CASSSTGTSGGSSTDTQYF
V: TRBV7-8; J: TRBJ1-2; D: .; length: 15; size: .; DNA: TGTGCCAGCAGCTCACAGAGCGGGGCTCGCTATGGCTACACCTTC; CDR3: CASSSQSGARYGYTF
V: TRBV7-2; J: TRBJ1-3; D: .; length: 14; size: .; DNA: TGTGCCAGCCTGCAGGACTACTCTGGAAACACCATATATTTT; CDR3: CASLQDYSGNTIYF
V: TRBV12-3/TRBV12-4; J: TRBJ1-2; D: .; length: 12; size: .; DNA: TGTGCCAGCAGCTTGACAGTCCCTGGCTACACCTTC; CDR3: CASSLTVPGYTF
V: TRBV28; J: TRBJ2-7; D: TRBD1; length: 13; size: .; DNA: TGTGCCAGCAGTGGACAGGGACTCTACGAGCAGTACTTC; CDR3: CASSGQGLYEQYF
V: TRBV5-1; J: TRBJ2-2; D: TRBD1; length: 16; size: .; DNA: TGCGCCAGCAGCCAGACAGACAGGGGAGTCCCCGGGGAGCTGTTTTTT; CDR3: CASSQTDRGVPGELFF
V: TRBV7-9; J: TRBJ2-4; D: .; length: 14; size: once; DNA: TGTGCCAGCAGCTTGGGGCAGGGTGCGGACATTCAGTACTTC; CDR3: CASSLGQGADIQYF
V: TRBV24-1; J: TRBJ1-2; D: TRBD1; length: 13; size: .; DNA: TGTGCCACCAGTGAACGGACAGGGTATGGCTACACCTTC; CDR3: CATSERTGYGYTF
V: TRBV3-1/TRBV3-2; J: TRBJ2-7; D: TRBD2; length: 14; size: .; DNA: TGTGCCAGCAGCAATAGCGGGAACTCCTACGAGCAGTACTTC; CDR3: CASSNSGNSYEQYF
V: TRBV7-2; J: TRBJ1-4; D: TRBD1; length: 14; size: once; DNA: TGTGCCAGCAGCCCCCGGACAGGGAATGAAAAACTGTTTTTT; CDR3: CASSPRTGNEKLFF
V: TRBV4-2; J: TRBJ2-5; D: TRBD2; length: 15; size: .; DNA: TGTGCCAGCAGCCAAGGACTAGCGAACACGAGAACCCAGTACTTC; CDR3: CASSQGLANTRTQYF
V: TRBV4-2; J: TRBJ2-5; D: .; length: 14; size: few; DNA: TGTGCCAGCAGTGCCCGGGGAGGAGGGGAGACCCAGTACTTC; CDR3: CASSARGGGETQYF
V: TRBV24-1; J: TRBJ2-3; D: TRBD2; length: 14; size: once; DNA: TGTGCCACCAGTGTAGCGGGGCTGACAGATACGCAGTATTTT; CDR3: CATSVAGLTDTQYF
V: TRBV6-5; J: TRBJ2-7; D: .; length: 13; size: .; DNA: TGTGCCAGCTATGATCGACAGAATCACGAGCAGTACTTC; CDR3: CASYDRQNHEQYF
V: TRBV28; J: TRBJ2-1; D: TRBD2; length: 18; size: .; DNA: TGTGCCAGCAGACCATCCGGGACTAGCGCTAGCTCCTACAATGAGCAGTTCTTC; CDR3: CASRPSGTSASSYNEQFF
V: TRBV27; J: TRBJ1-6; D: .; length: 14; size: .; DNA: TGTGCCAGCAGTCCCCTATTCCATAATTCACCCCTCCACTTT; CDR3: CASSPLFHNSPLHF
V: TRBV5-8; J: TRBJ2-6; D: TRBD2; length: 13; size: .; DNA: TGTGCCAGCCGGGGGGCTGGGGCCAACGTCCTGACTTTC; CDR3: CASRGAGANVLTF
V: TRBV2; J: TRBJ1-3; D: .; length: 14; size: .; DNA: TGTGCCAGCAGTGTTGCGGGACCTGGAAACACCATATATTTT; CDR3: CASSVAGPGNTIYF
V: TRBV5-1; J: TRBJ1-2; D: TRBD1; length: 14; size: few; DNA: TGCGCCAGCAGCGGGGGGACAGGGCACTATGGCTACACCTTC; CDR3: CASSGGTGHYGYTF
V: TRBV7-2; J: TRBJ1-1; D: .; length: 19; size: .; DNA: TGTGCCAGCAGCCTAGTGCCAGCAGCTTGGGGAGTTAACCCCACTGAAGCTTTCTTT; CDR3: CASSLVPAAWGVNPTEAFF
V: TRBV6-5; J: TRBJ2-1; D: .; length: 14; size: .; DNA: TGTGCCAGCGGAGGCCGGTCCTCCTACAATGAGCAGTTCTTC; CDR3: CASGGRSSYNEQFF
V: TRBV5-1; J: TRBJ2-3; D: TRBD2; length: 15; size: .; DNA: TGCGCCAGCAGCTTGGCTGCGGGAGGGGCAGATACGCAGTATTTT; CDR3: CASSLAAGGADTQYF